The 21 T cell receptor beta chains below come from one sample, sequenced in a study of CD8 T cells in Susac syndrome (dated by TCRdb to 2018 to 2020). To prepare the library, the immunoSEQ multiplex PCR assay was applied. RNA was extracted with the RNeasy kit and about 0.5 to 1 ug was reverse transcribed using random hexamers. TCRdb trimmed public reads at Q25 via fastp, called clones via MiXCR and kept in-frame beta chains. Entries that share a CDR3 protein sequence are merged under the most common genes and DNA. The sample table records 400,000 or so distinct CDR3 sequences; roughly 85% of these occur just once. The ten largest clones take up approximately 0.12% of the sample. Sample: CD8+ T cells from PBMCs. These receptors were taken from a human donor with multiple sclerosis.

In regard to this clonotype: A read error may produce the germline difference seen at one junction end. This chain connects TRBV4-1 to TRBJ1-2; D is uncertain. The CDR3 runs 15 residues. Germline CDR1 is MGHRA and CDR2 is YSYEKL. The CDR3 spells CASSQDSGISGGYPF. DNA of the CDR3: TGCGCCAGCAGCCAAGATTCGGGGATATCGGGTGGCTACCCCTTC.

This chain's CDR3 is CASSQGFSLRAKETQYF. The CDR3 bases are TGCGCCAGCAGCCAAGGTTTCTCTCTGAGGGCAAAAGAGACCCAGTACTTC. The chain couples TRBV4-1 to TRBJ2-5, with a tentative D call TRBD2 (5 bases). This CDR3 comprises 17 residues. Per germline, CDR1 MGHRA and CDR2 YSYEKL. V was clipped by 1 base and J by 3 bases, with 18 bases between them.

V usage is TRBV27 and J usage is TRBJ2-7, with 13 bases fitting TRBD2. CDR1 is MNHEY, CDR2 SMNVEV, per germline (reference sequence). CDR3 length equals 14 residues. V shed 8 bases and J 7 bases; nucleotides not matched to a gene: 8. The CDR3 reads CASATGLAGVEQYF. For the CDR3, the DNA is TGTGCCAGCGCCACCGGACTAGCGGGGGTGGAGCAGTACTTC.

The chain couples TRBV7-6 to TRBJ2-7; D remains unclear. CDR1 is SGHVS and CDR2 is FNYEAQ in the germline V gene. Deletions cut 3 bases from V and 7 bases from J, with 10 bases between. This CDR3 comprises 12 residues. The CDR3 loop reads CASSFDGPEQYF. CDR3 DNA: TGTGCCAGCAGCTTTGACGGACCAGAGCAGTACTTC.

This chain uses TRBV3-1 with TRBJ1-1; a weak D match, TRBD1 (5 bases). The CDR3 has 13 residues. Germline CDR1 and CDR2: LGHDT and YNNKEL (reference sequence). Trimming removed 8 bases at V and 1 base at J, with 11 bases between. The CDR3 reads CASRDSTNTEAFF. CDR3 nucleotide sequence: TGTGCCAGCCGTGACAGCACGAACACTGAAGCTTTCTTT. The full variable domain, in which reference TRBV3-1 and TRBJ1-1 provide the parts outside the CDR3, is DTAVSQTPKYLVTQMGNDKSIKCEQNLGHDTMYWYKQDSKKFLKIMFSYNNKELIINETVPNRFSPKSPDKAHLNLHINSLELGDSAVYFCASRDSTNTEAFFGQGTRLTVV.

V and J are TRBV6-5 and TRBJ2-5, with TRBD2 matching over 14 bases. From germline, CDR1 is MNHEY and CDR2 SVGAGI. The V and J ends lost 0 bases and 5 bases, in that order; junction bases with no gene match: 2. The CDR3 covers 16 residues. The CDR3 bases are TGTGCCAGCAGTTACTCGACTAGCGGGGGGGCTGAGACCCAGTACTTC. Its protein product is CASSYSTSGGAETQYF.

In DNA, the CDR3 is TGTGCCAGCAGTTTGAGGGGTAAGGAGTCCTACGAGCAGTACTTC. Its protein is CASSLRGKESYEQYF. The chain carries TRBV28 and TRBJ2-7; perhaps D is TRBD1 or TRBD2 (5 bases each). This CDR3 spans 15 amino acids. Germline lookup yields CDR1 MDHEN and CDR2 SYDVKM. The ends were cut back, 3 bases at V and 1 base at J, with 13 bases in the middle.

This clonotype is a singleton in its sample. J is TRBJ2-6 and V is TRBV19, with a weak D call TRBD1 (5 bases). The germline V gene has CDR1 LNHDA and CDR2 SQIVND (reference sequence). Deletions cut 8 bases from V and 1 base from J, with 21 bases between. This CDR3 has 18 residues. The CDR3 is CASRPLRQLGSGANVLTF. In DNA form, the CDR3 reads TGTGCCAGTCGCCCCCTCAGACAGTTGGGGTCTGGGGCCAACGTCCTGACTTTC.

The chain combines TRBV14 with TRBJ1-1; D ambiguous. CDR3 length equals 19 residues. The ends were cut back, 0 bases at V and 0 bases at J, with 20 bases in the middle. Germline V gene sequence: CDR1 SGHDN, CDR2 FVKESK. DNA for the CDR3: TGTGCCAGCAGCCAAGAAGTAGGTGGGGAAGGAAACATGAACACTGAAGCTTTCTTT. Protein: CASSQEVGGEGNMNTEAFF. Full variable domain (missing parts from reference TRBV14 and TRBJ1-1): EAGVTQFPSHSVIEKGQTVTLRCDPISGHDNLYWYRRVMGKEIKFLLHFVKESKQDESGMPNNRFLAERTGGTYSTLKVQPAELEDSGVYFCASSQEVGGEGNMNTEAFFGQGTRLTVV.

This clonotype showed up just a few times. The CDR3 DNA follows: TGTGCCAGCAGTGACGGTCGTGATAGCAATCAGCCCCAGCATTTT. This translates into CASSDGRDSNQPQHF. The chain carries TRBV2 and TRBJ1-5; unclear D gene. The CDR3 loop spans 15 amino acids. CDR1 is SNHLY, CDR2 FYNNEI, per germline. Between the trimmed V and J ends, which lost 3 bases and 0 bases, there was a span of 9 bases. The full variable domain, with the rest looked up from reference TRBV2 and TRBJ1-5, is EPEVTQTPSHQVTQMGQEVILRCVPISNHLYFYWYRQILGQKVEFLVSFYNNEISEKSEIFDDQFSVERPDGSNFTLKIRSTKLEDSAMYFCASSDGRDSNQPQHFGDGTRLSIL.

The chain joins TRBV29-1 to TRBJ2-3, with TRBD2 matching over 9 bases. The germline V gene encodes CDR1 SQVTM and CDR2 ANQGSEA. V was pared by 7 bases and J by 3 bases, with 11 bases of the junction left unmatched. The CDR3 has 15 amino acids. The CDR3, as DNA: TGCAGCGCCCCGTCCCTAGCGGGAAGTACAGATACGCAGTATTTT. Translating gives CSAPSLAGSTDTQYF.

This clonotype was detected only a few times. This chain links TRBV5-1 with TRBJ2-7; the D gene is possibly TRBD1 (6 bases). The CDR3 length is 14 residues. V lost 2 bases and J lost 3, with 12 bases in between. Germline CDR1 is SGHRS and CDR2 is YFSETQ. The CDR3 nucleotides read TGCGCCAGCAGCTTTAACAGGGCCTACTACGAGCAGTACTTC. Protein sequence: CASSFNRAYYEQYF.

A few counts support this clonotype. This sequence joins TRBV30 and TRBJ2-5; D not certain. CDR3 length equals 13 residues. V gave up 0 bases and J gave up 5 bases, with 10 bases separating them. CDR1 GTSNPN and CDR2 SVGIG come from the germline V gene (reference sequence). CDR3 protein: CAWSVFFGETQYF. The CDR3 DNA follows: TGTGCCTGGAGTGTATTTTTTGGGGAGACCCAGTACTTC.

The V gene is TRBV13, the J gene TRBJ2-7; TRBD2 agrees at 7 bases. There are 14 residues in the CDR3. Germline V gene lookup returns CDR1 PRHDT and CDR2 FYEKMQ (reference sequence). With 5 bases clipped from V and 7 bases from J, the junction kept 11 bases outside the gene matches. The CDR3: CASSPRAGVGEQYF. CDR3 nucleotides: TGTGCCAGCAGCCCACGCGCGGGGGTCGGGGAGCAGTACTTC.

The rearrangement uses TRBV27 and TRBJ2-7, with 8 bases aligning to TRBD1. This CDR3 region has 15 residues. Germline CDR1 is MNHEY and CDR2 is SMNVEV (reference sequence). J gave up 3 bases and V 2 bases, and 6 bases lay outside the gene matches. The CDR3 DNA sequence: TGTGCCAGCAGTTTAGAAGACAGGGGAGTCTACGAGCAGTACTTC. This encodes CASSLEDRGVYEQYF.

About this clonotype: Its ends do not fully match the called genes, so a read error is possible. The genes are TRBV7-6 and TRBJ2-3, with 9 bases identical to TRBD2. Germline V gene data show CDR1 as SGHVS and CDR2 as FNYEAQ. This CDR3 contains 15 residues. The CDR3 is CACSFSGGSTDTQYF. The CDR3 DNA reads as TGTGCCTGCAGCTTTAGCGGGGGCAGCACAGATACGCAGTATTTT.

This chain links TRBV4-1 with TRBJ1-4; D unresolved. V lost 4 bases, J lost 1 base, and 13 bases lay in between. This CDR3 contains 16 residues. CDR1 is MGHRA and CDR2 is YSYEKL in the germline V gene. DNA for the CDR3: TGCGCCAGCAGCCTGCAACCGTCCCAAACTAATGAAAAACTGTTTTTT. It is translated as CASSLQPSQTNEKLFF.

The chain couples TRBV7-9 to TRBJ1-1; 8 bases agree with TRBD1. Germline CDR1 SEHNR, CDR2 FQNEAQ (reference sequence). V dropped 3 bases and J dropped 11; count of bases not matched to a gene: 11. This CDR3 has 14 residues. The CDR3 region is CASSLGQGARPAFF. For the CDR3, the DNA is TGTGCCAGCAGCTTGGGGCAGGGGGCGAGACCCGCTTTCTTT.

J is TRBJ2-1 and V is TRBV29-1; 11 bases are shared with TRBD2. J was trimmed by 8 bases and V by 4 bases; bases with no gene match: 7. CDR3 length: 14 residues. Germline CDR1 is SQVTM and CDR2 is ANQGSEA. The CDR3 loop is CSVVFLAGGDEQFF. In nucleotides, the CDR3 is TGCAGCGTTGTGTTTCTAGCGGGGGGCGATGAGCAGTTCTTC.

The chain is built from TRBV4-1 and TRBJ2-7; D is perhaps TRBD2 (5 bases). Per germline, CDR1 MGHRA and CDR2 YSYEKL. The CDR3 spans 16 residues. Trimming took off 1 base at V and 4 bases at J, with 17 bases between the two ends. The CDR3 bases are TGCGCCAGCAGCCAAGTTCTGAGGGAGAATAAATACGAGCAGTACTTC. This translates into CASSQVLRENKYEQYF.

The V gene is TRBV4-1, the J gene TRBJ1-2; 9 bases are shared with TRBD1. This CDR3 has 14 amino acids. The V segment lost 6 bases and the J segment 6 bases; nucleotides outside the gene matches: 8. The germline CDR1 and CDR2 sequences are MGHRA and YSYEKL. CDR3 bases: TGCGCCAGCAGTCCGGGACAGGGTTTAAATGGCTACACCTTC. It translates to CASSPGQGLNGYTF.